The T cell receptor (beta chain) described here comes from a study of OX40 agonist ivuxolimab in advanced cancers. Whole-study context: Dose-escalation patients' cancers were hepatocellular carcinoma, melanoma, renal cell or head and neck cancer. Study results and caveats: Among the lowest levels of clonal expansion were found in partial responders at 0.1-3.0 mg/kg. Clonal expansion was seen in CD4+ and CD8+ blood T cells by week 6 at 0.1 to 3.0 mg/kg. Nonresponders included some who also had low normalized T-cell clonal expansion.

Profiling relied on immunoSEQ multiplex PCR, and the TCRdb table lists in-frame clones only, not all of them. Of roughly 1,000 clones listed, 75% are singletons. Concerning this clone: The antigen is undetermined.

The TCR sequence derives from an adult with an advanced solid tumor such as melanoma, head and neck, liver or kidney cancer. This material consisted of CD4+ or CD8+ T cells sorted from blood, taken in a trial of the OX40 agonist ivuxolimab.

This chain's CDR3 is CASSLEGAGVVNEQFF. Written as DNA, the CDR3 is TGTGCCAGCAGCTTAGAAGGGGCGGGAGTCGTAAATGAGCAGTTCTTC. The chain carries TRBV7-2 and TRBJ2-1; TRBD2 aligns across 7 bases. Germline assignment: CDR1 SGHTA and CDR2 FQGNSA. The V segment lost 1 base and the J segment 7 bases; nucleotides outside the gene matches: 10. The CDR3 length is 16 residues.